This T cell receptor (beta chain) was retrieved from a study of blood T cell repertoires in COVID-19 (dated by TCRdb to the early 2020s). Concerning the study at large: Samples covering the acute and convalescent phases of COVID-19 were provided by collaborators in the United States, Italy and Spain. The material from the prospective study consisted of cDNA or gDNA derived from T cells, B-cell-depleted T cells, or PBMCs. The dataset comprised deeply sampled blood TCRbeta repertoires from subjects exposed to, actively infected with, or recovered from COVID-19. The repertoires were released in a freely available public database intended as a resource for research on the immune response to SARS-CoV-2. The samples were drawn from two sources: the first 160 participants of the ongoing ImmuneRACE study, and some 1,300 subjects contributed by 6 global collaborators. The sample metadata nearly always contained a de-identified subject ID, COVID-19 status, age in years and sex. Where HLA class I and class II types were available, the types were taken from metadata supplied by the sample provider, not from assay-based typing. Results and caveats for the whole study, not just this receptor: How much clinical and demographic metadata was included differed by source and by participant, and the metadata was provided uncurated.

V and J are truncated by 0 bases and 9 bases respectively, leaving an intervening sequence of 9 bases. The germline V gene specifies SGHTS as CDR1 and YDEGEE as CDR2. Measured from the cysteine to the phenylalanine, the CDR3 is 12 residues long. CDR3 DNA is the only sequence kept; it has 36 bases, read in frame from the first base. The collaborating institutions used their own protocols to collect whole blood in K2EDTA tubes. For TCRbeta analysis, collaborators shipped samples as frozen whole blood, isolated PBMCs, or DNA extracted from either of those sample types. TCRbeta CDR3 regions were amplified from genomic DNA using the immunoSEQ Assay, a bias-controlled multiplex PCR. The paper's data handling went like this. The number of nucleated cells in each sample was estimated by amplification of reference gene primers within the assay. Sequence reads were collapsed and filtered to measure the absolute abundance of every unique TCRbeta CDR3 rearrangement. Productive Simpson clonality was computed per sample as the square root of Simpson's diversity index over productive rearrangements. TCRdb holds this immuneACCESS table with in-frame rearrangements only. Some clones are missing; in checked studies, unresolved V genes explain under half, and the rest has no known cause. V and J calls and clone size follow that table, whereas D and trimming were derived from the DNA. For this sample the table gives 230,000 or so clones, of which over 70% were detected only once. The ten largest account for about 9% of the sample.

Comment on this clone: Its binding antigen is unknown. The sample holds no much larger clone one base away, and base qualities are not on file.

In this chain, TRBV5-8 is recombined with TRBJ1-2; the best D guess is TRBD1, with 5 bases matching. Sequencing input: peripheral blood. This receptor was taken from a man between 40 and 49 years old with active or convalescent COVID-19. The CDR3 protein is CASSLGRVRYTF. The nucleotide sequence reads TGTGCCAGCAGCTTGGGCAGGGTTCGCTACACCTTC. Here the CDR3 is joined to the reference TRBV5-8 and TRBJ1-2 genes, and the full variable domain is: EAGVTQSPTHLIKTRGQQATLRCSPISGHTSVYWYQQALGLGLQFLLWYDEGEERNRGNFPPRFSGRQFPNYSSELNVNALELEDSALYLCASSLGRVRYTFGSGTRLTVV.